This T cell receptor beta chain was recovered during a study of shared clonotypes between healthy human individuals. As for the study in general: The cohort had two women and a few men, ages 18 to 49. General study findings and limits: Non-shared clonotypes had lower generation probabilities than clonotypes shared by all four sorted-subset donors.

The assay used deep level. Several immunoSEQ plates received, in even portions, the genomic DNA of each subset. Here immunoSEQ multiplex PCR was the method, and the copy in TCRdb shows in-frame clones only, minus some. The sample carries about 2.3 million clones, less than 95% recorded once. CDR3 length: 13 residues. J gave up 7 bases and V 4 bases, and 5 bases lay outside the gene matches. Germline values: CDR1 PRHDT, CDR2 FYEKMQ (reference sequence). Comment on this clone: The antigen is undetermined.

Sequencing was done on a sample of naive CD4+ T cells from PBMCs. The subset: CD45RA+ positively selected. The chain joins TRBV13 to TRBJ1-1; 8 bases fit TRBD1. This sequence originates from a young man in good health. Some clones in this sample may be carry-over from other donors' samples. CDR3 residues: CASSYGQGLEAFF. CDR3 coding DNA: TGTGCCAGCAGCTATGGACAGGGTCTTGAAGCTTTCTTT.